These T cell receptor beta chains were read from a single sample in a study of OX40 agonist ivuxolimab in advanced cancers. Only in-frame clones appear in the TCRdb table, and some are missing; sequencing was by immunoSEQ multiplex PCR. This table has about 53,000 clones, over 75% appearing once. This material consisted of CD4+ or CD8+ T cells sorted from blood, taken in a trial of the OX40 agonist ivuxolimab. These receptors all come from an adult with an advanced solid tumor such as melanoma, head and neck, liver or kidney cancer. CDR3s leave out the opening cysteine and the closing phenylalanine or tryptophan. A D gene is named only where the DNA matches it firmly.

d_gene	v_gene	j_gene	CDR3aa
.	TRBV19	TRBJ2-7	ASKLDSSYEQY
.	TRBV7-3	TRBJ2-1	ASSLNGVSDYVGEQF
TRBD1	TRBV28	TRBJ2-7	ASSRRTGGGYEQY
.	TRBV6-5	TRBJ2-7	ASSYSRQYEQY
.	TRBV19	TRBJ2-2	ASTGTRRTGELF
.	TRBV5-8	TRBJ2-1	ASRMERNNEQF
.	TRBV5-6	TRBJ2-7	ASSLGGPAYEQY
TRBD2	TRBV19	TRBJ2-5	ASIGRGQETQY
.	TRBV11-2	TRBJ1-1	ASSFTRDTEAF
.	TRBV7-9	TRBJ1-1	ASSLGTIGNTEAF
.	TRBV6-6	TRBJ2-5	ASRQETQY
.	TRBV6-1	TRBJ2-7	ASRGASSYEQY
TRBD2	TRBV7-2	TRBJ2-3	ASSLLPGLAETDTQY
.	TRBV18	TRBJ2-1	ASSPAAYNEQF
.	TRBV5-4	TRBJ2-7	ASSPERTAGIQY
.	TRBV7-2	TRBJ1-1	ASSHPQTEAF
TRBD2	TRBV9	TRBJ2-1	ASSVGGLETNEQF
TRBD2	TRBV5-6	TRBJ2-1	ASSLALTSEYNEQF
.	TRBV6-6	TRBJ2-5	ASRNYGAAEETQY
TRBD1	TRBV10-3	TRBJ2-7	AISTGTGGAYEQY
TRBD2	TRBV2	TRBJ2-1	ASSMGLAVNEQF
.	TRBV2	TRBJ2-2	ASSELGTDNTGELF
TRBD1	TRBV10-3	TRBJ2-3	AISVGTGDTDTQY
.	TRBV19	TRBJ1-1	ASSNRRGAF
TRBD1	TRBV19	TRBJ1-1	ATRDRGKSEAF
.	TRBV30	TRBJ2-7	AWNPNWAASYEQY
.	TRBV7-2	TRBJ1-5	ASSLNHRNQPQH
.	TRBV29-1	TRBJ1-5	SVARDRDQPQH
.	TRBV29-1	TRBJ2-1	SVVLLESYNEQF
TRBD1	TRBV2	TRBJ2-5	ASGPQGKEEETQY
.	TRBV15	TRBJ1-2	ATSREGRAAYGYT
.	TRBV6-6	TRBJ1-4	ASSSTAHNEKLF
TRBD1	TRBV7-3	TRBJ2-2	ASSLGGQGFTGELF
TRBD1	TRBV7-6	TRBJ2-1	ASSSPTGTYNEQF
TRBD2	TRBV4-3	TRBJ2-3	ASSQLGLAGVQY
TRBD2	TRBV27	TRBJ2-1	ASSPLAGSYNEQF
.	TRBV29-1	TRBJ1-2	SVDNVSGGPTNYGYT
.	TRBV27	TRBJ1-4	ASSPVGARNEKLF
TRBD1	TRBV28	TRBJ1-1	ASSDRGNTEAF
.	TRBV27	TRBJ2-3	ASSLKLALTDTQY
TRBD1	TRBV18	TRBJ2-2	ASSPGTENTGELF
.	TRBV18	TRBJ1-5	ASSPTRDQPQH